A single sample is the source of the 22 T cell receptor beta chains below, sequenced in a study of shared clonotypes between healthy human individuals. Profiling relied on immunoSEQ multiplex PCR, and the TCRdb table lists in-frame clones only, not all of them. The sample yields approximately 980,000 clones, less than 85% seen once. The sequenced sample was memory CD4+ T cells sorted from blood. Subset described: CD45RA-negative fraction. The receptors originated from a man aged 18 to 30 in good health.

The rearrangement links TRBV12-5 to TRBJ2-7; D possibly uses TRBD1 or TRBD2 (5 bases each). CDR1 and CDR2 (germline): LGHNT, FRNRAP. V was clipped by 6 bases and J by 7 bases, with 22 bases between them. CDR3 length: 15 residues. CDR3 amino acids: CASGSSRGTWEEQYF. The CDR3, as DNA: TGTGCTAGTGGATCGAGCCGTGGGACCTGGGAAGAGCAGTACTTC.

This clone was seen at least ten times. This rearrangement joins TRBV6-1 to TRBJ1-5; TRBD1 is a possible D gene (5 bases). Trimming took off 9 bases at V and 6 bases at J, with 12 bases between the two ends. The CDR3 sequence is 12 residues long. Germline V gene data show CDR1 as MNHNS and CDR2 as SASEGT. The DNA for the CDR3 is TGTGCCAGTAACCAGGGTCCTCAGCCCCAGCATTTT. Protein: CASNQGPQPQHF.

The sample holds one count of this clone. This chain joins TRBV7-6 and TRBJ2-1; no firm D call. The germline gives CDR1 SGHVS, CDR2 FNYEAQ. The CDR3 contains 12 residues. The V end lost 2 bases, the J end lost 9 bases, and 8 bases lay between the germline ends. The CDR3 DNA sequence: TGTGCCAGCAGCTTAAGATCCGGTGAGCAGTTCTTC. It encodes CASSLRSGEQFF.

The chain employs TRBV29-1 and TRBJ2-2, with D unclear. There are 12 residues in the CDR3. The germline V gene encodes CDR1 SQVTM and CDR2 ANQGSEA. Trimming left V 7 bases short and J 5 bases short, with 11 bases between. The CDR3 bases are TGCAGCGGAGTGCACCGGACCGGGGAGCTGTTTTTT. Amino acids: CSGVHRTGELFF.

This sequence joins TRBV5-4 and TRBJ1-1, with no clear D. Trimming stripped 7 bases from V and 6 bases from J, with 10 bases between. CDR3 length equals 11 residues. CDR1 is SGHNT and CDR2 is YYREEE in the germline V gene (reference sequence). The CDR3 DNA is TGTGCCAGCGTCGGGGTTTCTGAAGCTTTCTTT. Translated, it gives CASVGVSEAFF.

The rearrangement joins TRBV19 to TRBJ1-2, with 8 positions matching TRBD1. Losses at the gene ends were 5 bases for V and 1 base for J; bases not matched to a gene: 3. This CDR3 region has 14 residues. Germline V CDR1 and CDR2: LNHDA, SQIVND (reference sequence). CDR3 sequence (DNA): TGTGCCAGTAGTTTGACAGGGGATAACTATGGCTACACCTTC. Translation gives CASSLTGDNYGYTF.

The chain uses TRBV5-1 and TRBJ2-2; TRBD1 agrees at 8 bases. The CDR3 loop spans 16 amino acids. Per the germline V gene, CDR1 is SGHRS and CDR2 is YFSETQ. V lost 0 bases to trimming and J lost 3 bases; unmatched junction nucleotides: 4. The CDR3 loop is CASSLAGGADTGELFF. CDR3 in DNA: TGCGCCAGCAGCTTGGCAGGGGGCGCCGACACCGGGGAGCTGTTTTTT.

This chain links TRBV19 with TRBJ1-6; TRBD1 is a possible D gene (5 bases). This CDR3 is built from 16 residues. Germline-derived CDR1 and CDR2 are LNHDA and SQIVND (reference sequence). With 5 bases removed from V and 3 bases from J, the gap between germline ends came to 14 bases. CDR3 loop: CASSLGWGSYNSPLHF. The CDR3 DNA reads as TGTGCCAGTAGTCTCGGGTGGGGCAGCTATAATTCACCCCTCCACTTT.

The chain links TRBV19 to TRBJ1-3; 8 bases match TRBD1. The CDR3 is made up of 14 amino acids. V lost 5 bases to trimming and J lost 0 bases; unmatched junction nucleotides: 0. The V gene's germline CDR1 is LNHDA and CDR2 SQIVND (reference sequence). For the CDR3, the DNA is TGTGCCAGTAGTGACAGGGGCTCTGGAAACACCATATATTTT. Translating it yields CASSDRGSGNTIYF.

This clone appeared a few times. The chain carries TRBV30 and TRBJ1-2; D not resolved. The germline V gene encodes CDR1 GTSNPN and CDR2 SVGIG (reference sequence). CDR3 size: 15 residues. V lost 2 bases and J 3 bases, leaving 16 bases between the germline ends. DNA for the CDR3: TGTGCCTGGAGTATCAGACAATCTGGGGACTATGGCTACACCTTC. As protein: CAWSIRQSGDYGYTF.

The rearrangement joins TRBV6-1 to TRBJ1-1; D is uncertain. This CDR3 is 11 amino acids long. V was cut by 4 bases and J by 8 bases, with 8 bases left in between. CDR1 and CDR2 (germline): MNHNS, SASEGT. CDR3 bases: TGTGCCAGCAGTGGTTGGCAGGAAGCTTTCTTT. Its protein is CASSGWQEAFF.

In its sample, this clone was seen a few times. V gene TRBV27 combines with J gene TRBJ2-7; 14 positions agree with TRBD2. There are 18 residues in the CDR3. Germline CDR1 MNHEY, CDR2 SMNVEV (reference sequence). After removal of 7 bases from V and 2 bases from J, the junction contained 13 bases not matched to a gene. The DNA of the CDR3 is TGTGCCAGCACTCTAGCCGGGACTAGCGGGAGCAGGCCCTACGAGCAGTACTTC. Translated: CASTLAGTSGSRPYEQYF.

This chain uses TRBV2 with TRBJ2-5; TRBD2 aligns across 8 bases. Germline loops: CDR1 SNHLY, CDR2 FYNNEI. With V trimmed by 4 bases and J by 4 bases, 8 bases remained unmatched. This CDR3 region has 15 residues. Written as DNA, the CDR3 is TGTGCCAGCAGTGTAGAAGCGGGAGCAGGAGAGACCCAGTACTTC. Its protein is CASSVEAGAGETQYF.

This rearrangement joins TRBV7-9 to TRBJ1-6, with D hard to call. This CDR3 is built from 13 residues. Trimming took 1 base from V and 8 from J, leaving 6 bases between them. CDR1 and CDR2 from the germline V gene are SEHNR and FQNEAQ (reference sequence). The CDR3: CASSLVPDSPLHF. The CDR3 coding sequence is TGTGCCAGCAGCTTAGTCCCGGATTCACCCCTCCACTTT. The entire variable domain, with the rest obtained from reference TRBV7-9 and TRBJ1-6, is as follows: DTGVSQNPRHKITKRGQNVTFRCDPISEHNRLYWYRQTLGQGPEFLTYFQNEAQLEKSRLLSDRFSAERPKGSFSTLEIQRTEQGDSAMYLCASSLVPDSPLHFGNGTRLTVT.

The chain combines TRBV2 with TRBJ2-1; possibly TRBD2 for D (5 bases). The CDR3 sequence is 11 residues long. Germline-derived CDR1 and CDR2 are SNHLY and FYNNEI. V lost 2 bases to trimming and J lost 10 bases, with 6 bases between them. The CDR3 spells CASSELAEQFF. DNA for the CDR3: TGTGCCAGCAGTGAACTAGCAGAGCAGTTCTTC. The full variable domain, rest sourced from reference TRBV2 and TRBJ2-1, is EPEVTQTPSHQVTQMGQEVILRCVPISNHLYFYWYRQILGQKVEFLVSFYNNEISEKSEIFDDQFSVERPDGSNFTLKIRSTKLEDSAMYFCASSELAEQFFGPGTRLTVL.

This sequence joins TRBV9 and TRBJ2-3; D remains unclear. Germline CDR1 reads SGDLS; CDR2 reads YYNGEE. V dropped 0 bases and J dropped 6 bases, with 14 bases sitting between them. This CDR3 is built from 15 residues. The CDR3: CASSVGFSLGDTQYF. CDR3 nucleotides: TGTGCCAGCAGCGTAGGGTTTAGCTTAGGGGATACGCAGTATTTT. Filled out from reference TRBV9 and TRBJ2-3, the complete variable domain reads DSGVTQTPKHLITATGQRVTLRCSPRSGDLSVYWYQQSLDQGLQFLIQYYNGEERAKGNILERFSAQQFPDLHSELNLSSLELGDSALYFCASSVGFSLGDTQYFGPGTRLTVL.

This clone was recorded a few times. The chain carries TRBV7-2 and TRBJ2-5; D perhaps matches TRBD2 (5 bases). CDR1 SGHTA and CDR2 FQGNSA come from the germline V gene. This CDR3 spans 15 amino acids. Trimming pared 6 bases from V and 2 bases from J, leaving 16 bases between. CDR3 coding DNA: TGTGCCAGCAGACGAGATCGGGGATGGCAAGAGACCCAGTACTTC. It yields the protein CASRRDRGWQETQYF.

CDR3 protein: CASSYSSTDTQYF. DNA for the CDR3: TGTGCCAGCAGCTACTCTAGCACAGATACGCAGTATTTT. The chain uses TRBV5-6 and TRBJ2-3; D call uncertain. CDR1 is SGHDT and CDR2 is YYEEEE in the germline V gene. With 3 bases removed from V and 0 bases from J, the gap between germline ends came to 5 bases. The CDR3 is 13 amino acids.

The V call is TRBV14, the J call TRBJ2-3; weak D call: TRBD2 (5 bases). V lost 1 base to trimming and J lost 3 bases, with 11 bases between them. The length of the CDR3 is 15 residues. Germline assignment: CDR1 SGHDN and CDR2 FVKESK. The CDR3: CASSQGQRGTDTQYF. The DNA for the CDR3 is TGTGCCAGCAGCCAAGGTCAGCGAGGGACAGATACGCAGTATTTT.

The V call is TRBV27, the J call TRBJ2-7, with 7 positions matching TRBD1. Per germline, CDR1 MNHEY and CDR2 SMNVEV (reference sequence). The CDR3 contains 14 residues. The V and J ends lost 8 bases and 1 base, in that order; junction bases with no gene match: 8. In DNA, the CDR3 is TGTGCCAGCGGACGACGACAGGGTTCCTACGAGCAGTACTTC. Translating it yields CASGRRQGSYEQYF.

This chain connects TRBV7-6 to TRBJ1-4; a weak D match, TRBD1 (5 bases). Trimming shortened V by 5 bases and J by 7 bases, and 17 bases separated the two germline ends. This CDR3 has 15 amino acids. CDR1 and CDR2 from the germline V gene are SGHVS and FNYEAQ. The CDR3 sequence is CASSPLGGMGEKLFF. The CDR3 bases are TGTGCCAGCAGCCCTCTCGGGGGGATGGGTGAAAAACTGTTTTTT.

This chain joins TRBV30 and TRBJ2-7; 10 bases are a match to TRBD2. CDR1 is GTSNPN and CDR2 is SVGIG in the germline V gene (reference sequence). The J segment lost 2 bases and the V segment lost 0 bases, leaving 4 bases of the junction unmatched. This CDR3 region has 15 residues. The CDR3 DNA is TGTGCCTGGAGTGTATGGACTAGCGGAACCTACGAGCAGTACTTC. Protein: CAWSVWTSGTYEQYF. The full variable domain, in which reference TRBV30 and TRBJ2-7 provide the parts outside the CDR3, is SQTIHQWPATLVQPVGSPLSLECTVEGTSNPNLYWYRQAAGRGLQLLFYSVGIGQISSEVPQNLSASRPQDRQFILSSKKLLLSDSGFYLCAWSVWTSGTYEQYFGPGTRLTVT.